This T cell receptor beta chain was observed in a study of blood T cell repertoires in COVID-19. Turning to the study itself: The analysed material was cDNA or gDNA that came from T cells, B-cell-depleted T cells, or PBMCs.

On this clone: One junction end disagrees with the germline gene, perhaps due to a read error.

Original data processing: Estimation of nucleated cell counts was performed using reference gene primer amplification. Clones were read by immunoSEQ multiplex PCR, and TCRdb kept only the in-frame ones, dropping some. The DNA was the basis for D and trimming; V, J and clone size are from that table. This sample has 250,000 or so clones, with 80% to 85% found just once. Everyone who took part was 18 to 89 years old, and they came from 24 US areas. All recovered Cohort 3 donors got two negative PCRs, got clearance, or saw symptom resolution. The sequencing input was PBMCs or T cells enriched from blood (not recorded which). This clonotype was obtained from a man aged 50-59 years who had recovered from COVID-19.

The CDR3 DNA follows: TGTGCCAGTAATATACTGGACAGGGGGGACACTGAAGCTTTCTTT. It codes for CASNILDRGDTEAFF. The chain employs TRBV19 and TRBJ1-1, with 10 bases fitting TRBD1. This CDR3 has 15 residues. Germline V gene data show CDR1 as LNHDA and CDR2 as SQIVND (reference sequence).